This T cell receptor beta chain is from a study of blood T cell repertoires in COVID-19. Germline assignment: CDR1 MNHNS and CDR2 SASEGT. The CDR3 has 14 amino acids. The V end lost 3 bases, the J end lost 2 bases, and 11 bases lay between the germline ends. Some clones are missing from TCRdb's copy, which holds only in-frame ones; the method was immunoSEQ multiplex PCR. This sample yields 60,000 to 70,000 clones, of which over 80% are seen a single time; over 40% belongs to the top ten. The genes are TRBV6-1 and TRBJ2-7; perhaps TRBD1 as D (6 bases). The sample taken for sequencing was peripheral blood. The TCR comes from a human donor in a cohort sampled during active COVID-19. The CDR3 protein is CASSDGQYPYEQYF. The CDR3 nucleotides read TGTGCCAGCAGTGACGGACAGTATCCCTACGAGCAGTACTTC.